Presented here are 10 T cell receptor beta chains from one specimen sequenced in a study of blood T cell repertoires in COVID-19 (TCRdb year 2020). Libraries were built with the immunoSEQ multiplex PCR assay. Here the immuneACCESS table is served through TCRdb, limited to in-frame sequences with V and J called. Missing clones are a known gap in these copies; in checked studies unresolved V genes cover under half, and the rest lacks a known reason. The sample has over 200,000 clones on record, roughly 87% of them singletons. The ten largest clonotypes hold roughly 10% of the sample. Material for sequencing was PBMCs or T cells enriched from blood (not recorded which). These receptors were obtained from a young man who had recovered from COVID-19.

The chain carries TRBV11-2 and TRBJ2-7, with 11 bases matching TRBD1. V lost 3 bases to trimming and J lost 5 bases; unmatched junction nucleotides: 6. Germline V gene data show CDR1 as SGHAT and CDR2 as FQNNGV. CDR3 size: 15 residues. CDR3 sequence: CASSFLPGQGDEQYF. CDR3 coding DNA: TGTGCCAGCAGCTTCCTGCCGGGACAGGGGGACGAGCAGTACTTC. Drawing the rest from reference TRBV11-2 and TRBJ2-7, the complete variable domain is EAGVAQSPRYKIIEKRQSVAFWCNPISGHATLYWYQQILGQGPKLLIQFQNNGVVDDSQLPKDRFSAERLKGVDSTLKIQPAKLEDSAVYLCASSFLPGQGDEQYFGPGTRLTVT.

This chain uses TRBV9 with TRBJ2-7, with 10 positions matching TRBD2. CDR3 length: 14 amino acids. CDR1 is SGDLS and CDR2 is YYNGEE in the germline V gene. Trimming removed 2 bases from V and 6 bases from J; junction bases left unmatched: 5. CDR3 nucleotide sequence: TGTGCCAGCAGCGTGAGCGGGGGGGCAGTCGAGCAGTACTTC. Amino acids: CASSVSGGAVEQYF.

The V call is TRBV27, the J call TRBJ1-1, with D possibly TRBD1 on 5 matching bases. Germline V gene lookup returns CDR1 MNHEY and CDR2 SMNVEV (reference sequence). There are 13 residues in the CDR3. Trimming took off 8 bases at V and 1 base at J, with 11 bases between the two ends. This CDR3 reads CASSTGGNTEAFF. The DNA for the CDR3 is TGTGCCAGCTCTACAGGCGGGAACACTGAAGCTTTCTTT.

The CDR3 sequence: CASSRDDSPRGGSETGELFF. In DNA, the CDR3 is TGTGCCAGCAGCCGAGATGACTCACCCCGCGGGGGGTCGGAGACCGGGGAGCTGTTTTTT. The chain links TRBV3-1 (or the pseudogene TRBV3-2) to TRBJ2-2, with 8 bases fitting TRBD2. Germline loops: CDR1 LGHDT, CDR2 YNNKEL (reference sequence). The CDR3 runs 20 residues. With 4 bases clipped from V and 5 bases from J, the junction kept 21 bases outside the gene matches.

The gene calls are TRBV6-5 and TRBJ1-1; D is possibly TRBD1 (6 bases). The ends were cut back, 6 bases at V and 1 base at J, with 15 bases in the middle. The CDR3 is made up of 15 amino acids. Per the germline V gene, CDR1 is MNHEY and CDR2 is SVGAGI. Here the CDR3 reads CASSPTTGTNTEAFF. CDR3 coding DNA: TGTGCCAGCAGCCCGACGACAGGTACGAACACTGAAGCTTTCTTT.

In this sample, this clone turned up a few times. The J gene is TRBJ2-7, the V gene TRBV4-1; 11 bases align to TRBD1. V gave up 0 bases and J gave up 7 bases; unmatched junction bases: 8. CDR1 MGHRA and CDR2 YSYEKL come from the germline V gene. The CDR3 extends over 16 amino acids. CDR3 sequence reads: CASSQESGQGAGEQYF. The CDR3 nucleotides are TGCGCCAGCAGCCAAGAGAGCGGACAGGGGGCTGGGGAGCAGTACTTC.

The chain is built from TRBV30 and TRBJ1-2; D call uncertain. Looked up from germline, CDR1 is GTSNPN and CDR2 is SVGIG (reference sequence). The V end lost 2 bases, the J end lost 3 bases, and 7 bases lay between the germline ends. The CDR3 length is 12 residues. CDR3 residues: CAWSPGDYGYTF. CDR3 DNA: TGTGCCTGGAGTCCGGGAGACTATGGCTACACCTTC.

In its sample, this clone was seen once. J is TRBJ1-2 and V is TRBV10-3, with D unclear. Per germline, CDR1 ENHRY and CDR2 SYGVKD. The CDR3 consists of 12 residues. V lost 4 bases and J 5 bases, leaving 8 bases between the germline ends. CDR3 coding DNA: TGTGCCATCAGTGGGCAGACTTATGGCTACACCTTC. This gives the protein CAISGQTYGYTF.

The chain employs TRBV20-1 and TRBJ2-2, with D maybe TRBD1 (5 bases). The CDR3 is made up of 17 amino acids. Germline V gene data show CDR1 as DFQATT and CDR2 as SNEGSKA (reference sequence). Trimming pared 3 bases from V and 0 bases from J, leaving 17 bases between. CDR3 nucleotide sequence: TGCAGTGCTAGTAAGGCGGACGGCAGGGCGAACACCGGGGAGCTGTTTTTT. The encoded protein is CSASKADGRANTGELFF.

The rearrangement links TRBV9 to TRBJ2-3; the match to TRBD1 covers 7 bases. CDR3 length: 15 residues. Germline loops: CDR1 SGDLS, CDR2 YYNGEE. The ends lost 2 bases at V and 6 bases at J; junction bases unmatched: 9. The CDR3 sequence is CASSVETGYSDTQYF. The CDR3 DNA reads TGTGCCAGCAGCGTCGAGACAGGGTACTCGGATACGCAGTATTTT.